The rows below give T cell receptor beta chains drawn from one sample of a study of blood T cells in healthy people across ages. Each CDR3 protein gets one entry after TCRdb re-called the 5' RACE reads with MiXCR. The sample has more than 750,000 distinct CDR3 sequences, 25% to 35% seen once; the top ten hold roughly a tenth. These sequences were also reported in another study, on T cells of mothers and their children.

Sequencing input: blood. The receptors derive from a woman aged 40-49 years in good health. Both conserved end residues are part of each CDR3. D genes are given only for firm matches. Clone size is given for some rows only: seen once, a few or many times, or a class if the clone is expanded.

abundance: few; d_gene: NA; v_gene: TRBV7-2; j_gene: TRBJ2-5; CDR3nt: TGTGCCAGCAGCTACCACAGTACGGGCTATGAGCAGTACTTC; CDR3aa: CASSYHSTGYEQYF
abundance: NA; d_gene: TRBD1; v_gene: TRBV18; j_gene: TRBJ2-7; CDR3nt: TGTGCCAGCTCACCACAGGGGACAGGGGCAAACTACGAGCAGTACTTC; CDR3aa: CASSPQGTGANYEQYF
abundance: many; d_gene: NA; v_gene: TRBV7-2; j_gene: TRBJ1-2; CDR3nt: TGTGCCAGCAGCCCCTCCGTGGGCGGCTATGGCTACACCTTC; CDR3aa: CASSPSVGGYGYTF
abundance: NA; d_gene: TRBD1; v_gene: TRBV12-3/TRBV12-4; j_gene: TRBJ2-1; CDR3nt: TGTGCCAGCAGTCCGGGACAGGGACCATACGAGGCCCAGTTCTTC; CDR3aa: CASSPGQGPYEAQFF
abundance: few; d_gene: TRBD1; v_gene: TRBV28; j_gene: TRBJ2-5; CDR3nt: TGTGCCAGCAGCCCCTATCGACAGGGTGTTTCGGAGACCCAGTACTTC; CDR3aa: CASSPYRQGVSETQYF
abundance: many; d_gene: TRBD1; v_gene: TRBV20-1; j_gene: TRBJ1-2; CDR3nt: TGCAGTGTTAAGAGGGACAGGGGACACTACTATGGCTACACCTTC; CDR3aa: CSVKRDRGHYYGYTF
abundance: NA; d_gene: NA; v_gene: TRBV18; j_gene: TRBJ2-3; CDR3nt: TGTGCCAGCTCAAGGGCGGGCGCAGGGCGGTATTTT; CDR3aa: CASSRAGAGRYF
abundance: many; d_gene: TRBD1; v_gene: TRBV7-4; j_gene: TRBJ1-2; CDR3nt: TGTGCCAGCAGCCAAAACAGGGGAGATGGCTACACCTTC; CDR3aa: CASSQNRGDGYTF
abundance: many; d_gene: TRBD1; v_gene: TRBV12-3/TRBV12-4; j_gene: TRBJ2-1; CDR3nt: TGTGCCAGCAGCACGACAGGGAATGAGCAGTTCTTC; CDR3aa: CASSTTGNEQFF
abundance: few; d_gene: NA; v_gene: TRBV5-4; j_gene: TRBJ2-5; CDR3nt: TGTGCCAGCAGCTCCGATCAAGCTCCGGGGAGAAGGGAGACCCAGTACTTC; CDR3aa: CASSSDQAPGRRETQYF
abundance: many; d_gene: NA; v_gene: TRBV20-1; j_gene: TRBJ2-6; CDR3nt: TGCAGTGCTAGGGCAGGGCGAATCTCTGGGGCCAACGTCCTGACTTTC; CDR3aa: CSARAGRISGANVLTF
abundance: NA; d_gene: NA; v_gene: TRBV3-1; j_gene: TRBJ1-2; CDR3nt: TGTGCCAGCAGCCCGACGGCTGAGGGATTCGGCTACACCTTC; CDR3aa: CASSPTAEGFGYTF
abundance: NA; d_gene: TRBD1; v_gene: TRBV7-9; j_gene: TRBJ2-4; CDR3nt: TGTGCCAGCAGCTTAGATCAGGGGGCCGAGGTTGACATTCAGTACTTC; CDR3aa: CASSLDQGAEVDIQYF
abundance: NA; d_gene: NA; v_gene: TRBV25-1; j_gene: TRBJ2-3; CDR3nt: TGTGCCAGCAGTACAGGAGTAAATACGCAGTATTTT; CDR3aa: CASSTGVNTQYF
abundance: NA; d_gene: NA; v_gene: TRBV6-5; j_gene: TRBJ2-2; CDR3nt: TGTGCCAGCAGTTACAGGGGGGGGCCAGGGACCGGGGAGCTGTTTTTT; CDR3aa: CASSYRGGPGTGELFF
abundance: NA; d_gene: NA; v_gene: TRBV28; j_gene: TRBJ2-3; CDR3nt: TGTGCCAGCAGTTTCGTAGGATCAGATACGCAGTATTTT; CDR3aa: CASSFVGSDTQYF
abundance: NA; d_gene: TRBD1; v_gene: TRBV10-3; j_gene: TRBJ2-1; CDR3nt: TGTGCCATCAGGGGGGAAGCAGGACAGGGCATCTACAATGAGCAGTTCTTC; CDR3aa: CAIRGEAGQGIYNEQFF
abundance: NA; d_gene: NA; v_gene: TRBV7-8; j_gene: TRBJ2-5; CDR3nt: TGTGCCAGCAGCTCGACCCGCACCAGGGTACATAGTGAGCAGTACTTC; CDR3aa: CASSSTRTRVHSEQYF
abundance: many; d_gene: NA; v_gene: TRBV6-6; j_gene: TRBJ2-5; CDR3nt: TGTGCCACCACCGGACAGCCTAAAGAGACCCAGTACTTC; CDR3aa: CATTGQPKETQYF
abundance: few; d_gene: TRBD1; v_gene: TRBV2; j_gene: TRBJ2-2; CDR3nt: TGTGCCAGCGGGGGACAGGGCTGGACCGGGGAGCTGTTTTTT; CDR3aa: CASGGQGWTGELFF
abundance: NA; d_gene: TRBD1; v_gene: TRBV6-5; j_gene: TRBJ2-7; CDR3nt: TGTGCCAGTAGCACAGGGGGTACGTCCTACAATGAGCAGTACTTC; CDR3aa: CASSTGGTSYNEQYF
abundance: NA; d_gene: NA; v_gene: TRBV7-2; j_gene: TRBJ2-3; CDR3nt: TGTGCCAGCAGCTTGCACTTAAACACAGATACGCAGTATTTT; CDR3aa: CASSLHLNTDTQYF
abundance: few; d_gene: NA; v_gene: TRBV5-1; j_gene: TRBJ1-1; CDR3nt: TGCGCCAGCAGCTTGCGGGGACCGCTAGCCAACACTGAAGCTTTCTTT; CDR3aa: CASSLRGPLANTEAFF
abundance: many; d_gene: TRBD1; v_gene: TRBV29-1; j_gene: TRBJ2-7; CDR3nt: TGCAGCGTTGCTCCGGGACAGGGCCGGGAGCAGTACTTC; CDR3aa: CSVAPGQGREQYF
abundance: NA; d_gene: TRBD1; v_gene: TRBV6-1; j_gene: TRBJ2-3; CDR3nt: TGTGCCAGCAGTGAATACAGGGGACGCACAGATACGCAGTATTTT; CDR3aa: CASSEYRGRTDTQYF
abundance: NA; d_gene: NA; v_gene: TRBV28; j_gene: TRBJ2-5; CDR3nt: TGTGCCAGCAGTTCTCGTATGGAGCACCAAGAGACCCAGTACTTC; CDR3aa: CASSSRMEHQETQYF
abundance: few; d_gene: NA; v_gene: TRBV30; j_gene: TRBJ2-6; CDR3nt: TGTGCCTGGAGTAGAAGGGTTGGGGCCAACGTCCTGACTTTC; CDR3aa: CAWSRRVGANVLTF
abundance: NA; d_gene: NA; v_gene: TRBV25-1; j_gene: TRBJ1-2; CDR3nt: TGTGCCAGCAGTGAGGTCGGGGAATATGGCTACACCTTC; CDR3aa: CASSEVGEYGYTF